This T cell receptor beta chain is drawn from a study of blood T cell repertoires in COVID-19. Across the whole study: Samples representing acute and convalescent COVID-19 were sourced from the United States, Italy and Spain. PBMCs, B-cell-depleted T cells, or T cells provided the cDNA or gDNA that made up the material.

Study processing details: Scientists estimated how many nucleated cells there were by amplifying reference gene primers. The data were produced by immunoSEQ multiplex PCR, yet TCRdb's version contains in-frame clones alone and is incomplete. That table furnishes V, J and clone size, whereas the DNA furnished D and trimming. The sample holds approximately 460,000 clones, about 88% seen once. The CDR3 spans 16 residues. The trim removed 3 bases at V and 5 bases at J, leaving 5 bases unmatched. The germline gives CDR1 MGHRA, CDR2 YSYEKL. Sequenced input: peripheral blood. This sequence joins TRBV4-1 and TRBJ2-2; TRBD1 matches at 11 bases. This receptor was identified in a man aged 18 to 30 with COVID-19, enrolled during active disease. The CDR3 sequence is CASSQPGTGGTGELFF. The CDR3 coding sequence is TGCGCCAGCAGCCAGCCCGGGACAGGGGGGACCGGGGAGCTGTTTTTT.